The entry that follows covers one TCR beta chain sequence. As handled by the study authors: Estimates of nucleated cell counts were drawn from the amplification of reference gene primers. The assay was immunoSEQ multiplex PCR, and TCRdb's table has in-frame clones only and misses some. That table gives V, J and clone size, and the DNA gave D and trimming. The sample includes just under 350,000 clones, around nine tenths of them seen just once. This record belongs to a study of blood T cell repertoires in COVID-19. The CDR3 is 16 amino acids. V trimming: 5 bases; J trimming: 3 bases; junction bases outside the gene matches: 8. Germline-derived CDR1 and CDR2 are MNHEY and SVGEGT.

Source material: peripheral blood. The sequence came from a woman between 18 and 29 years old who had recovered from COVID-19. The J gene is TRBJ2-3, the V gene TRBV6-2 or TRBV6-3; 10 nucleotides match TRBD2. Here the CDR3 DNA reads TGTGCCAGCAGTACAGCGGGAGGGCCTTTTACAGATACGCAGTATTTT. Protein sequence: CASSTAGGPFTDTQYF.